The rows below give T cell receptor beta chains drawn from one sample of a study of cytomegalovirus exposure and HLA in healthy donors. Clones were read by immunoSEQ multiplex PCR, and TCRdb kept only the in-frame ones, dropping some. The table lists 55,000 to 65,000 clones, around four fifths of them singletons. Sample: PBMCs. All receptors derive from a woman under 40 in good health and CMV-seronegative. CDR3s include the opening cysteine and the closing phenylalanine or tryptophan. D genes are given only for firm matches. For some rows the clone size is stated as once, few or many, or as a class when expanded; others skip it.

d_gene: -
j_gene: TRBJ1-1
v_gene: TRBV5-4
abundance: -
CDR3nt: TGTGCCAGCAGCGTACAGGGGAACACTGAAGCTTTCTTT
CDR3aa: CASSVQGNTEAFF

d_gene: TRBD1
j_gene: TRBJ2-7
v_gene: TRBV5-4
abundance: -
CDR3nt: TGTGCCAGCAGCCCAGCCGGGACAGACACCTACGAGCAGTACTTC
CDR3aa: CASSPAGTDTYEQYF

d_gene: TRBD1
j_gene: TRBJ1-3
v_gene: TRBV7-9
abundance: -
CDR3nt: TGTGCCAGCAGCCAAGGACAGGGTAATGGAAACACCATATATTTT
CDR3aa: CASSQGQGNGNTIYF

d_gene: -
j_gene: TRBJ2-3
v_gene: TRBV6-1
abundance: -
CDR3nt: TGTGCCAGCAGTGAAAGGCGGGTAGGCGATACGCAGTATTTT
CDR3aa: CASSERRVGDTQYF

d_gene: TRBD1
j_gene: TRBJ1-2
v_gene: TRBV27
abundance: -
CDR3nt: TGTGCCAGCAGTCTCCCGGGACAGGGGGCTGGCGGCTACACCTTC
CDR3aa: CASSLPGQGAGGYTF

d_gene: -
j_gene: TRBJ2-3
v_gene: TRBV18
abundance: few
CDR3nt: TGTGCCAGCTCACCCCTCCCGCAGACAGATACGCAGTATTTT
CDR3aa: CASSPLPQTDTQYF

d_gene: TRBD1
j_gene: TRBJ2-2
v_gene: TRBV6-5
abundance: -
CDR3nt: TGTGCCAGCAGTCGACAGGGGGTCACCGGGGAGCTGTTTTTT
CDR3aa: CASSRQGVTGELFF

d_gene: -
j_gene: TRBJ2-5
v_gene: TRBV7-2
abundance: -
CDR3nt: TGTGCCAGCAGCTTACTACGCCAAGAGACCCAGTACTTC
CDR3aa: CASSLLRQETQYF

d_gene: TRBD2
j_gene: TRBJ2-1
v_gene: TRBV15
abundance: -
CDR3nt: TGTGCCACCAGCAGAGATTACAGCGGGAGAGGTGACAATGAGCAGTTCTTC
CDR3aa: CATSRDYSGRGDNEQFF

d_gene: TRBD1
j_gene: TRBJ1-2
v_gene: TRBV7-2
abundance: -
CDR3nt: TGTGCCAGCAGCGACTCCGGGACAGACTATGGCTACACCTTC
CDR3aa: CASSDSGTDYGYTF

d_gene: -
j_gene: TRBJ1-4
v_gene: TRBV7-2
abundance: -
CDR3nt: TGTGCCAGCAGCTTAAAACAGGGTAGCGAAAAACTGTTTTTT
CDR3aa: CASSLKQGSEKLFF

d_gene: TRBD2
j_gene: TRBJ2-3
v_gene: TRBV7-3
abundance: -
CDR3nt: TGTGCCAGCAGCCCCGGGACTAGTTATGTAGATACGCAGTATTTT
CDR3aa: CASSPGTSYVDTQYF

d_gene: TRBD1
j_gene: TRBJ1-2
v_gene: TRBV29-1
abundance: once
CDR3nt: TGCAGCGTCCTACCCGACAGGGGGCAAGGCTACACCTTC
CDR3aa: CSVLPDRGQGYTF

d_gene: -
j_gene: TRBJ1-1
v_gene: TRBV5-1
abundance: -
CDR3nt: TGCGCCAGCAGCGTCGCCGGTACAGGGACGGAAGCTTTCTTT
CDR3aa: CASSVAGTGTEAFF

d_gene: -
j_gene: TRBJ2-5
v_gene: TRBV6-1
abundance: -
CDR3nt: TGTGCCAGCAGAGACACGCGGGGTTACCGAGAGACCCAGTACTTC
CDR3aa: CASRDTRGYRETQYF

d_gene: -
j_gene: TRBJ2-2
v_gene: TRBV7-3
abundance: -
CDR3nt: TGTGCCAGCAGCTTAACGGGGGCGGGCGGGGAGCTGTTTTTT
CDR3aa: CASSLTGAGGELFF